Listed below are T cell receptor beta chains from one sample, sequenced in a study of T cells in Graves' hyperthyroidism and ophthalmopathy. MiXCR, run by TCRdb on the multiplex PCR reads, gives a single entry per CDR3 protein. The data contain about 560,000 distinct CDR3 sequences, approximately 15% of them singletons. The sequencing input was blood. These receptors were taken from a woman aged 18-29 years with Graves' hyperthyroidism. Each CDR3 is given with its conserved first and last residue. A D gene is named only where the DNA matches it firmly. Rows may omit the clone size; those that give it use once, few, many or a size class.

v_call: TRBV6-1
j_call: TRBJ2-5
clone_size: many
d_call: -
cdr3_aa: CASSEYQETQYF
cdr3_nt: TGTGCCAGCAGTGAATACCAAGAGACCCAGTACTTC

v_call: TRBV29-1
j_call: TRBJ2-7
clone_size: -
d_call: -
cdr3_aa: CSVFTRRDRIYEQYF
cdr3_nt: TGCAGCGTTTTCACGCGGAGGGATCGAATCTACGAGCAGTACTTC

v_call: TRBV24-1
j_call: TRBJ1-1
clone_size: -
d_call: -
cdr3_aa: CATSAGAGANTEAFF
cdr3_nt: TGTGCCACCAGTGCGGGGGCTGGGGCAAACACTGAAGCTTTCTTT

v_call: TRBV20-1
j_call: TRBJ2-5
clone_size: -
d_call: TRBD2
cdr3_aa: CSARNSIGGGRQETQYF
cdr3_nt: TGCAGTGCTAGAAATTCTATCGGCGGGGGGCGGCAAGAGACCCAGTACTTC

v_call: TRBV2
j_call: TRBJ1-3
clone_size: -
d_call: TRBD1
cdr3_aa: CASRSRGRLRNTIYF
cdr3_nt: TGTGCCAGCAGAAGCAGGGGGCGTCTGAGAAACACCATATATTTT

v_call: TRBV4-1
j_call: TRBJ2-7
clone_size: -
d_call: TRBD2
cdr3_aa: CASSPSGRFYNEQYF
cdr3_nt: TGCGCCAGCAGTCCTAGCGGGAGGTTCTATAACGAGCAGTACTTC

v_call: TRBV2
j_call: TRBJ2-1
clone_size: many
d_call: -
cdr3_aa: CASSEVRTTYNEQFF
cdr3_nt: TGTGCCAGCAGTGAAGTTCGAACAACCTACAATGAGCAGTTCTTC

v_call: TRBV25-1
j_call: TRBJ2-1
clone_size: once
d_call: -
cdr3_aa: CASRRTNNEQFF
cdr3_nt: TGTGCCAGCAGAAGAACTAACAATGAGCAGTTCTTC

v_call: TRBV18
j_call: TRBJ2-2
clone_size: many
d_call: -
cdr3_aa: CASSPRADTGELFF
cdr3_nt: TGTGCCAGCTCACCAAGAGCGGACACCGGGGAGCTGTTTTTT

v_call: TRBV19
j_call: TRBJ1-2
clone_size: few
d_call: -
cdr3_aa: CASSIYFGYTF
cdr3_nt: TGTGCCAGTAGTATTTATTTTGGCTACACCTTC

v_call: TRBV5-6
j_call: TRBJ2-1
clone_size: -
d_call: -
cdr3_aa: CASSLGRDQQFF
cdr3_nt: TGTGCCAGCAGCTTGGGCCGGGACCAGCAGTTCTTC

v_call: TRBV5-8
j_call: TRBJ1-4
clone_size: few
d_call: -
cdr3_aa: CASSLVAGWKLFF
cdr3_nt: TGTGCCAGCAGCTTGGTGGCAGGATGGAAACTGTTTTTT

v_call: TRBV5-6
j_call: TRBJ2-1
clone_size: -
d_call: TRBD1
cdr3_aa: CASSLFGDRGYNEQFF
cdr3_nt: TGTGCCAGCAGCTTGTTTGGGGACAGGGGCTACAATGAGCAGTTCTTC

v_call: TRBV20-1
j_call: TRBJ2-7
clone_size: -
d_call: TRBD2
cdr3_aa: CSARRGIQSTYEQYF
cdr3_nt: TGCAGTGCTAGGCGGGGGATACAGTCCACCTACGAGCAGTACTTC

v_call: TRBV7-3
j_call: TRBJ1-1
clone_size: few
d_call: -
cdr3_aa: CASSLHRETEAFF
cdr3_nt: TGTGCCAGCAGCTTACACAGGGAGACTGAAGCTTTCTTT

v_call: TRBV2
j_call: TRBJ2-1
clone_size: many
d_call: -
cdr3_aa: CASKIANNEQFF
cdr3_nt: TGTGCCAGCAAAATAGCGAACAATGAGCAGTTCTTC

v_call: TRBV7-3
j_call: TRBJ2-3
clone_size: medium-sized
d_call: -
cdr3_aa: CASSPGPTDPDTQYF
cdr3_nt: TGTGCCAGCAGCCCAGGGCCTACCGACCCAGATACGCAGTATTTT

v_call: TRBV2
j_call: TRBJ1-3
clone_size: many
d_call: TRBD1
cdr3_aa: CASREDRGRGNTIYF
cdr3_nt: TGTGCCAGCAGGGAAGACAGGGGGCGAGGAAACACCATATATTTT

v_call: TRBV9
j_call: TRBJ2-7
clone_size: -
d_call: TRBD1
cdr3_aa: CASSFSEGQGDYEQYF
cdr3_nt: TGTGCCAGCAGCTTCTCTGAGGGACAGGGTGATTACGAGCAGTACTTC

v_call: TRBV28
j_call: TRBJ2-3
clone_size: many
d_call: -
cdr3_aa: CASSLAGRTDTQYF
cdr3_nt: TGTGCCAGCAGTTTAGCGGGGCGAACAGATACGCAGTATTTT

v_call: TRBV27
j_call: TRBJ1-1
clone_size: -
d_call: -
cdr3_aa: CASSFFPGTEAFF
cdr3_nt: TGTGCCAGCAGTTTTTTTCCTGGCACTGAAGCTTTCTTT

v_call: TRBV5-1
j_call: TRBJ1-1
clone_size: -
d_call: -
cdr3_aa: CASSLAKGVNTEAFF
cdr3_nt: TGCGCCAGCAGCTTGGCCAAGGGGGTGAACACTGAAGCTTTCTTT

v_call: TRBV24-1
j_call: TRBJ1-1
clone_size: -
d_call: -
cdr3_aa: CATQGYRNTEAFF
cdr3_nt: TGTGCCACCCAAGGTTATAGGAACACTGAAGCTTTCTTT

v_call: TRBV7-8
j_call: TRBJ2-5
clone_size: many
d_call: TRBD2
cdr3_aa: CASSARGGAKRTQYF
cdr3_nt: TGTGCCAGCAGCGCGCGCGGGGGGGCCAAGAGGACCCAGTACTTC

v_call: TRBV20-1
j_call: TRBJ2-3
clone_size: many
d_call: -
cdr3_aa: CSARDGAAPDTQYF
cdr3_nt: TGCAGTGCTAGAGATGGAGCGGCCCCAGATACGCAGTATTTT